The 9 T cell receptor beta chains in this list originate from one sample, sequenced in a study of early T cells in non-severe SARS-CoV-2 infection. TCRdb independently ran MiXCR on the 5' RACE reads; one entry per CDR3 protein. The table records roughly 38,000 distinct CDR3 sequences, 5.5% to 7% of them present only once. The specimen comprised whole blood, sampled at baseline. The receptors stem from an adult who was a healthcare worker with PCR-confirmed SARS-CoV-2 infection or an uninfected control (not recorded which).

This clonotype was counted ten times or more. The chain couples TRBV7-2 to TRBJ2-5; 7 bases align to TRBD2. The CDR3 is 15 residues long. Germline-derived CDR1 and CDR2 are SGHTA and FQGNSA. J lost 2 bases, V lost 3 bases, and 6 bases had no gene match. The CDR3: CASSLYTGGQETQYF. For the CDR3, the DNA is TGTGCCAGCAGCTTGTACACGGGGGGTCAAGAGACCCAGTACTTC. Based on the CDR3 plus reference TRBV7-2 and TRBJ2-5, the full variable domain is GAGVSQSPSNKVTEKGKDVELRCDPISGHTALYWYRQSLGQGLEFLIYFQGNSAPDKSGLPSDRFSAERTGGSVSTLTIQRTQQEDSAVYLCASSLYTGGQETQYFGPGTRLLVL.

This clonotype showed up many times. The CDR3 reads CSSRIGNYGYTF. For the CDR3, the DNA is TGCAGTTCCAGGATAGGAAACTATGGCTACACCTTC. The chain has TRBV20-1 and TRBJ1-2; D unclear. The CDR3 is 12 residues long. V lost 8 bases and J 2 bases, leaving 12 bases between the germline ends. CDR1 and CDR2 (germline): DFQATT, SNEGSKA (reference sequence).

This clonotype was picked up many times. This chain's CDR3 is CASSFGYTEAFF. The CDR3 coding sequence is TGTGCCAGCAGCTTCGGATACACTGAAGCTTTCTTT. V is TRBV5-4 and J is TRBJ1-1; D remains ambiguous. The V gene lost 2 bases and the J gene lost 3 bases, with 5 bases spanning the gap. Germline V gene data show CDR1 as SGHNT and CDR2 as YYREEE (reference sequence). The CDR3 loop spans 12 amino acids.

V gene TRBV13 combines with J gene TRBJ2-7; TRBD1 aligns across 7 bases. With V trimmed by 2 bases and J by 5 bases, 12 bases remained unmatched. This CDR3 spans 16 amino acids. Germline CDR1 reads PRHDT; CDR2 reads FYEKMQ (reference sequence). In DNA form, the CDR3 reads TGTGCCAGCAGCTTAATGGTACGGGACAGAGGCCACGAGCAGTACTTC. Its protein is CASSLMVRDRGHEQYF.

This clonotype was found many times. The rearrangement links TRBV29-1 to TRBJ1-1; D remains ambiguous. Germline-derived CDR1 and CDR2 are SQVTM and ANQGSEA. The CDR3 runs to 12 residues. Trimming removed 6 bases from V and 0 bases from J, with 8 bases in between. CDR3: CSVGGVNTEAFF. CDR3 in DNA: TGCAGCGTCGGCGGGGTGAACACTGAAGCTTTCTTT.

This clonotype has a handful of counts. The chain carries TRBV12-3 or TRBV12-4 and TRBJ2-7, with no clear D. The CDR3 is 13 amino acids. Trimming took 5 bases from V and 6 from J, leaving 14 bases between them. The CDR3 nucleotides are TGTGCCAGCAGTGAAAGAAGTTGGTCCGAGCAGTACTTC. Its protein is CASSERSWSEQYF.

This clonotype has at least ten counts. The rearrangement links TRBV6-2 or TRBV6-3 to TRBJ2-4; 9 nucleotides match TRBD2. Germline-derived CDR1 and CDR2 are MNHEY and SVGEGT. The ends lost 4 bases at V and 0 bases at J; junction bases unmatched: 10. This CDR3 region has 18 residues. The chain's CDR3 is CASSSLGLAGVAKNIQYF. The CDR3, as DNA: TGTGCCAGCAGTTCCCTTGGGTTAGCGGGGGTAGCCAAAAACATTCAGTACTTC.

There are many counts of this clonotype. The chain has TRBV27 and TRBJ2-7; TRBD1 matches at 8 bases. Germline V gene data show CDR1 as MNHEY and CDR2 as SMNVEV (reference sequence). V lost 5 bases, J lost 3 bases, and 6 bases stayed unmatched. CDR3 length: 14 residues. The CDR3 DNA sequence: TGTGCCAGCAGTCCCCGGACAGGGTACTACGAGCAGTACTTC. It translates to CASSPRTGYYEQYF.

This clonotype was picked up many times. The gene calls are TRBV6-5 and TRBJ1-6; no clear D gene. The CDR3 has 17 amino acids. Trimming removed 0 bases from V and 9 bases from J, with 18 bases in between. In germline, CDR1 is MNHEY, CDR2 SVGAGI. The chain's CDR3 is CASSYSSRALYGSPLHF. The DNA for the CDR3 is TGTGCCAGCAGTTACTCGAGTAGGGCACTATATGGTTCACCCCTCCACTTT.